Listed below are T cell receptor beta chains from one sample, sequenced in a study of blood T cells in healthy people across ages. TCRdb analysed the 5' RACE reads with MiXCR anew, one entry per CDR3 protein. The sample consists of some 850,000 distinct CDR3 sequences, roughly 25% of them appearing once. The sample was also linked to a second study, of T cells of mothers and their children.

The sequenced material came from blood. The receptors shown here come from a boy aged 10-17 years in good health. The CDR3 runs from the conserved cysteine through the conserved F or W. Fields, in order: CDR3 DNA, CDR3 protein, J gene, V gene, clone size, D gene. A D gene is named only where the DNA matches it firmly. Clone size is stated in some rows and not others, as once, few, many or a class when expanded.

DNA: TGCAGTGCTAGCCTGGCTGGCGGTCCTCTCACAGATACGCAGTATTTT
CDR3: CSASLAGGPLTDTQYF
J: TRBJ2-3
V: TRBV20-1
size: .
D: .

DNA: TGTGCCACCAGCAGAGATAGCGGTCGACTTCAGTACTTC
CDR3: CATSRDSGRLQYF
J: TRBJ2-4
V: TRBV15
size: many
D: .

DNA: TGTGCCAGCACCGGGACAGGGGAAGACCAGTACTTC
CDR3: CASTGTGEDQYF
J: TRBJ2-5
V: TRBV12-3/TRBV12-4
size: few
D: TRBD1

DNA: TGTGCCAGCAGCCCCTGGGAGCAGTTCTTC
CDR3: CASSPWEQFF
J: TRBJ2-1
V: TRBV9
size: few
D: .

DNA: TGTGCCTGCGCTGGGACGTCGTTCGCGAACACCGGGGAGCTGTTTTTT
CDR3: CACAGTSFANTGELFF
J: TRBJ2-2
V: TRBV2
size: few
D: .

DNA: TGTGCCAGCAACACATGGACAGGGTACTACGAGCAGTACTTC
CDR3: CASNTWTGYYEQYF
J: TRBJ2-7
V: TRBV28
size: few
D: TRBD1

DNA: TGCAGCGTTGAAGGGGTAGAGGGGGAGACCCAGTACTTC
CDR3: CSVEGVEGETQYF
J: TRBJ2-5
V: TRBV29-1
size: many
D: .

DNA: TGCGCCAGCCGGGGGAATAATGAAAAACTGTTTTTT
CDR3: CASRGNNEKLFF
J: TRBJ1-4
V: TRBV5-1
size: .
D: .

DNA: TGCGCCAGCAGCTTGTTGCTCCAGGCCTCCAATGAGCAGTTCTTC
CDR3: CASSLLLQASNEQFF
J: TRBJ2-1
V: TRBV5-1
size: once
D: .

DNA: TGTGCCAGCACCGGCGCTAGCGGGAGGGCAGATACGCAGTATTTT
CDR3: CASTGASGRADTQYF
J: TRBJ2-3
V: TRBV12-3/TRBV12-4
size: .
D: TRBD2

DNA: TGTGCAAGGGGTACCGGGGCTGGCGAGCAGTACTTC
CDR3: CARGTGAGEQYF
J: TRBJ2-7
V: TRBV2
size: .
D: .

DNA: TGTGCCAGCAGCCTCCTGGGGGTAACCTACGAGCAGTACTTC
CDR3: CASSLLGVTYEQYF
J: TRBJ2-7
V: TRBV14
size: few
D: .

DNA: TGTGCCAGCGGCACCGGGACAATTCGTTTC
CDR3: CASGTGTIRF
J: TRBJ2-1
V: TRBV6-2/TRBV6-3
size: .
D: .

DNA: TGTGCCAGCAGCTTAGAAAGCTGGGGAGCCAAAAACATTCAGTACTTC
CDR3: CASSLESWGAKNIQYF
J: TRBJ2-4
V: TRBV7-2
size: many
D: .

DNA: TGTGCCAGCAGCCAAGCAACAGGGAATTCACCCCTCCACTTT
CDR3: CASSQATGNSPLHF
J: TRBJ1-6
V: TRBV4-2
size: .
D: .

DNA: TGTGCCAGCAGCTTAGTAAGGGACAGGGCCTCAGATACGCAGTATTTT
CDR3: CASSLVRDRASDTQYF
J: TRBJ2-3
V: TRBV7-2
size: .
D: TRBD1

DNA: TGCGCCAGCAGCCCGCCGGGGGTTAATGAGCAGTTCTTC
CDR3: CASSPPGVNEQFF
J: TRBJ2-1
V: TRBV4-1
size: few
D: .

DNA: TGTGCCAGCAGCCAAGGTCAGGGGAGGCACGAGCAGTACTTC
CDR3: CASSQGQGRHEQYF
J: TRBJ2-7
V: TRBV3-1
size: few
D: .

DNA: TGTGCCAGCAGTTTGGGTTTGGGGGCGGTGAATGAAAAACTGTTTTTT
CDR3: CASSLGLGAVNEKLFF
J: TRBJ1-4
V: TRBV12-3/TRBV12-4
size: few
D: .

DNA: TGCGCCACAAAGGAACAAGAGACCCAGTACTTC
CDR3: CATKEQETQYF
J: TRBJ2-5
V: TRBV5-1
size: few
D: .

DNA: TGCGCCAGCAGCTCCGGGACAGGGGGCCGATATGGCTACACCTTC
CDR3: CASSSGTGGRYGYTF
J: TRBJ1-2
V: TRBV5-1
size: few
D: TRBD1

DNA: TGTGCCAGCAGATCGGGACCGCCGAGCGTGAGCTCTGGGGCCAACGTCCTGACTTTC
CDR3: CASRSGPPSVSSGANVLTF
J: TRBJ2-6
V: TRBV28
size: few
D: .

DNA: TGTGCCAGCAGCTTTTATTCCAGGCAAGAGACCCAGTACTTC
CDR3: CASSFYSRQETQYF
J: TRBJ2-5
V: TRBV7-2
size: .
D: .

DNA: TGTGCCAGCAGCCCCCGGACAGGCCGAGGGACCCAGTACTTC
CDR3: CASSPRTGRGTQYF
J: TRBJ2-5
V: TRBV7-9
size: .
D: TRBD1

DNA: TGCAGTGCTAGGGTATTCCAGGGGGCAGGCACTGAAGCTTTCTTT
CDR3: CSARVFQGAGTEAFF
J: TRBJ1-1
V: TRBV20-1
size: few
D: TRBD1

DNA: TGTGCCAGCAGCCTCGGATGGAGAGCTAACTATGGCTACACCTTC
CDR3: CASSLGWRANYGYTF
J: TRBJ1-2
V: TRBV7-9
size: few
D: .

DNA: TGCGCCAGCAGCTTGGAGCAGGCGAGCCCCACCTACGAGCAGTACTTC
CDR3: CASSLEQASPTYEQYF
J: TRBJ2-7
V: TRBV5-1
size: few
D: .

DNA: TGTGCCAGCAGCCAAGAGGTCCAGGGGGCTAGCATTCAGTACTTC
CDR3: CASSQEVQGASIQYF
J: TRBJ2-4
V: TRBV14
size: few
D: TRBD1

DNA: TGTGCCAGCAGTTCATCGACAGGACGCTATGGCTACACCTTC
CDR3: CASSSSTGRYGYTF
J: TRBJ1-2
V: TRBV12-3/TRBV12-4
size: .
D: .

DNA: TGTGCCAGCAGCCAAACAAGGACGGAAACCTACGAGCAGTACTTC
CDR3: CASSQTRTETYEQYF
J: TRBJ2-7
V: TRBV4-2
size: .
D: .

DNA: TGTGCCAGTAGTATAGCCAGTGAGACCCAGTACTTC
CDR3: CASSIASETQYF
J: TRBJ2-5
V: TRBV19
size: .
D: .

DNA: TGCAGTGCTAGAGCCGGGGGGGCCAACGGGGAGCTGTTTTTT
CDR3: CSARAGGANGELFF
J: TRBJ2-2
V: TRBV20-1
size: .
D: TRBD2

DNA: TGTGCCAGCAGTTTGTGGGGGACTTATGGCTACACCTTC
CDR3: CASSLWGTYGYTF
J: TRBJ1-2
V: TRBV27
size: .
D: .

DNA: TGCAGTGCTAGAGATTGGGATGAGCAGTTCTTC
CDR3: CSARDWDEQFF
J: TRBJ2-1
V: TRBV20-1
size: .
D: .

DNA: TGTGCCAGCAGCCCCGGACAGGGGGCAAGGGTGTTTTTT
CDR3: CASSPGQGARVFF
J: TRBJ1-4
V: TRBV7-2
size: few
D: TRBD1

DNA: TGTGCCAGCAGGGCGACAGATTCCTACGAGCAGTACTTC
CDR3: CASRATDSYEQYF
J: TRBJ2-7
V: TRBV28
size: few
D: .

DNA: TGTGCCAGCAGTACCACAGGGGGCATCTACGAGCAGTACTTC
CDR3: CASSTTGGIYEQYF
J: TRBJ2-7
V: TRBV28
size: .
D: TRBD1